This section outlines one T cell receptor beta chain sequence together with its context. Its antigen is unidentified. This entry comes from a study of T cells in localized non-small cell lung cancer. TCRdb's copy holds only in-frame clones and misses some; the assay was immunoSEQ multiplex PCR. The sample has approximately 72,000 clones, approximately 84% seen once. The study, taken as a whole, reports: Appearing in adjacent lung were a median about 50 of the top 100 tumor clones. Uninvolved adjacent lung showed the highest T cell clonality, exceeding tumor. Patients showing higher blood T cell density tended to see longer overall survival.

The source material was peripheral blood, sampled before any cancer treatment. This receptor was taken from a female donor at least 60 years old with stage I lung adenocarcinoma.

The DNA of the CDR3 is TGTGCCATCACTCCACAAGGAATAGACACTGAAGCTTTCTTT. This gives the protein CAITPQGIDTEAFF. V is TRBV10-3 and J is TRBJ1-1; D is uncertain. Germline lookup yields CDR1 ENHRY and CDR2 SYGVKD. This CDR3 contains 14 residues. V was clipped by 7 bases and J by 3 bases, with 15 bases between them.